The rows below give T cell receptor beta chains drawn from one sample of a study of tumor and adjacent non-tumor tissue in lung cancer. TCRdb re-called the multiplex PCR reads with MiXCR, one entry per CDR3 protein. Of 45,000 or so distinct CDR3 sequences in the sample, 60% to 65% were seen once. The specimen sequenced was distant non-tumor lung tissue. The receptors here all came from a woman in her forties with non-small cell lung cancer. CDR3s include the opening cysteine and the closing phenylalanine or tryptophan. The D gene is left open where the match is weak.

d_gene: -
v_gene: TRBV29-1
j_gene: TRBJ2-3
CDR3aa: CSASSGDTQYF
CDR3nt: TGCAGCGCATCTTCTGGGGATACGCAGTATTTT

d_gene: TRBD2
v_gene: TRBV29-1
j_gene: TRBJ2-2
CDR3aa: CSVVPSGETRELFF
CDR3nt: TGCAGCGTTGTGCCAAGCGGGGAGACCAGGGAGCTGTTTTTT

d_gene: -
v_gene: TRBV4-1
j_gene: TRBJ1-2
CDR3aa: CASSQEGRGTF
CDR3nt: TGCGCCAGCAGCCAAGAGGGACGGGGCACCTTC

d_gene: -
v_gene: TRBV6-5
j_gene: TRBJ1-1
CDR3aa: CASGNGPVQETFF
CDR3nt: TGTGCCAGCGGCAATGGGCCAGTTCAAGAAACTTTCTTT